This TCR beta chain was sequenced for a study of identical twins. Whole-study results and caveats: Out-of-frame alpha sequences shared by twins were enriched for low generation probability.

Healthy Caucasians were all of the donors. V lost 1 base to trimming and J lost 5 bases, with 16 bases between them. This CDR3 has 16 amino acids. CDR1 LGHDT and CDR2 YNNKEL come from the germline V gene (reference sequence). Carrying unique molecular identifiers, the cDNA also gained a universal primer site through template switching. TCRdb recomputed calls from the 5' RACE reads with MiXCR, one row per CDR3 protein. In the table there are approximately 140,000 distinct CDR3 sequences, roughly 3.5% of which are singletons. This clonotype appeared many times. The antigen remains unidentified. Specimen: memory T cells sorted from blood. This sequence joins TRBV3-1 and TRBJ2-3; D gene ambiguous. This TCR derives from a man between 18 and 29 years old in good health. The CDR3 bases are TGTGCCAGCAGCCAAGTCGGCTCCAGCCCGGGAGATACGCAGTATTTT. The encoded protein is CASSQVGSSPGDTQYF.